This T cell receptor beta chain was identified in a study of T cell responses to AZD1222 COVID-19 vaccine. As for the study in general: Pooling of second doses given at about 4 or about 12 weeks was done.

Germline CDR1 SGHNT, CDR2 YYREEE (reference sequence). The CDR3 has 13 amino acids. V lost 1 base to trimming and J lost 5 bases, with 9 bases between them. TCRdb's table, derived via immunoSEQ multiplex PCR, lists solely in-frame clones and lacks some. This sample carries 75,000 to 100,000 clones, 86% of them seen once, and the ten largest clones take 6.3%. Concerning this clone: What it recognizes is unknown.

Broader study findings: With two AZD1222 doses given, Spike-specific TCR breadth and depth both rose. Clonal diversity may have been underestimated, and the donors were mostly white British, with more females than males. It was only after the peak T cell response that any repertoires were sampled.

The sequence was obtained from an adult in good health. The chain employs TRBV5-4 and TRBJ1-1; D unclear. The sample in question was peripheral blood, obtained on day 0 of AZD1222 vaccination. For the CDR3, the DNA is TGTGCCAGCAGCTTGAGGGCTGGAACTGAAGCTTTCTTT. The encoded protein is CASSLRAGTEAFF.